This T cell receptor beta chain comes out of a study of T cells after yellow fever vaccination. Study-wide results and limits: Booster samples showed a return of most primary-vaccination clones (under 97% CD4, 85% to 90% CD8). Shared CD4/CD8 clonotypes were a small share, likely from convergent recombination.

5'RACE template switching added a universal primer site and UMIs to TCR cDNA. TCRdb passed the 5' RACE reads through MiXCR, listing each CDR3 protein once. The sample includes 130,000 or so distinct CDR3 sequences, roughly 15% of them seen just once. Remarks on this clonotype: As yet, its antigen is unknown.

With 5 bases clipped from V and 6 bases from J, the junction kept 7 bases outside the gene matches. CDR1 is PRHDT and CDR2 is FYEKMQ in the germline V gene (reference sequence). This CDR3 has 14 residues. The specimen comprised CD8+ T cells sorted from PBMCs, sampled 5 days after the yellow fever booster vaccination. The origin of this receptor is a man younger than 30 who received the YFV17D yellow fever vaccine. The V gene is TRBV13, the J gene TRBJ1-5; TRBD1 matches 7 bases. CDR3 bases: TGTGCCAGCAGCCTCCGACAGGGCAGTCAGCCCCAGCATTTT. It translates to CASSLRQGSQPQHF.